Listed here are 9 T cell receptor beta chains from one sample, sequenced in a study of cytomegalovirus exposure and HLA in healthy donors. With 60 Vbeta and 13 Jbeta primers, the PCR was carried out. Assay used: immunoSEQ multiplex PCR; TCRdb lists only in-frame clones, some missing. The profile covers roughly 130,000 clones, with 75% to 85% appearing a single time and 2.5% to 3.5% taken by the ten largest. What was sequenced was PBMCs. The origin of the receptors is a male donor in good health and CMV-seronegative.

The CDR3 is CASSLGLDTYNEQFF. CDR3 nucleotide sequence: TGTGCCAGCAGCCTCGGACTTGATACCTACAATGAGCAGTTCTTC. This chain links TRBV5-4 with TRBJ2-1, with D perhaps TRBD2 (5 bases). Germline V gene sequence: CDR1 SGHNT, CDR2 YYREEE (reference sequence). There are 15 residues in the CDR3. Trimming pared 4 bases from V and 2 bases from J, leaving 13 bases between.

The chain combines TRBV7-2 with TRBJ2-6, with a tentative D call TRBD1 (5 bases). V was shortened by 5 bases and J by 2 bases, with 16 bases between the two germline ends. Germline V lookup: CDR1 SGHTA, CDR2 FQGNSA. The CDR3 totals 17 residues. CDR3: CASSRQHSSAGANVLTF. DNA for the CDR3: TGTGCCAGCAGCCGACAGCACAGCTCAGCTGGGGCCAACGTCCTGACTTTC.

The rearrangement links TRBV7-2 to TRBJ1-5; D unresolved. The CDR3 totals 15 residues. The V gene lost 6 bases and the J gene lost 2 bases, with 14 bases spanning the gap. Germline V gives CDR1 SGHTA, CDR2 FQGNSA. The CDR3, as DNA: TGTGCCAGCAGTGAGCGTACCGGGGGCAATCAGCCCCAGCATTTT. Its translation: CASSERTGGNQPQHF.

The V and J genes are TRBV6-5 and TRBJ2-2; TRBD2 might be the D (6 bases). The CDR3 has 15 amino acids. Germline CDR1 reads MNHEY; CDR2 reads SVGAGI. Trimming took off 6 bases at V and 0 bases at J, with 11 bases between the two ends. The CDR3 bases are TGTGCCAGCAGCCGCACTAGCACGAACACCGGGGAGCTGTTTTTT. It translates to CASSRTSTNTGELFF.

This clone has a handful of counts. The rearrangement uses TRBV2 and TRBJ1-2; D might be TRBD1 (5 bases). The germline V gene encodes CDR1 SNHLY and CDR2 FYNNEI. With 2 bases removed from V and 4 bases from J, the gap between germline ends came to 11 bases. This CDR3 is 14 amino acids long. The CDR3 coding sequence is TGTGCCAGCAGTGAAAGGTCAGGGCTCTATGGCTACACCTTC. Amino acid sequence: CASSERSGLYGYTF. Supplemented by reference TRBV2 and TRBJ1-2, the full variable domain reads EPEVTQTPSHQVTQMGQEVILRCVPISNHLYFYWYRQILGQKVEFLVSFYNNEISEKSEIFDDQFSVERPDGSNFTLKIRSTKLEDSAMYFCASSERSGLYGYTFGSGTRLTVV.

J is TRBJ1-1 and V is TRBV7-9, with TRBD1 as a possible D gene (5 bases). The CDR3 consists of 13 residues. V shed 5 bases and J shed 2 bases, with 9 bases lying between them. CDR1 and CDR2 from the germline V gene are SEHNR and FQNEAQ (reference sequence). DNA of the CDR3: TGTGCCAGCAGCCTACAGGAAAACACTGAAGCTTTCTTT. It is translated as CASSLQENTEAFF.

The chain has TRBV7-2 and TRBJ2-3, with 12 bases aligning to TRBD1. The CDR3 runs 15 residues. V was pared by 4 bases and J by 4 bases, with 3 bases of the junction left unmatched. Per the germline V gene, CDR1 is SGHTA and CDR2 is FQGNSA. CDR3 residues: CASSSGTGGPDTQYF. DNA of the CDR3: TGTGCCAGCAGCTCCGGGACAGGGGGCCCAGATACGCAGTATTTT.

V and J are TRBV11-2 and TRBJ1-2; TRBD1 is a possible D gene (5 bases). The V end lost 5 bases, the J end lost 4 bases, and 11 bases lay between the germline ends. The CDR3 totals 13 residues. CDR1 and CDR2 from the germline V gene are SGHAT and FQNNGV. This CDR3 is CASSPGGVYGYTF. DNA of the CDR3: TGTGCCAGCAGCCCTGGGGGGGTCTATGGCTACACCTTC.

CDR3 loop: CASSPEGAGENYGYTF. The CDR3 nucleotides read TGCGCCAGCAGCCCAGAAGGGGCAGGGGAAAACTATGGCTACACCTTC. This sequence joins TRBV4-1 and TRBJ1-2; TRBD1 is a possible D gene (6 bases). Germline CDR1 reads MGHRA; CDR2 reads YSYEKL. V was clipped by 4 bases and J by 2 bases, with 17 bases between them. The CDR3 has 16 residues.